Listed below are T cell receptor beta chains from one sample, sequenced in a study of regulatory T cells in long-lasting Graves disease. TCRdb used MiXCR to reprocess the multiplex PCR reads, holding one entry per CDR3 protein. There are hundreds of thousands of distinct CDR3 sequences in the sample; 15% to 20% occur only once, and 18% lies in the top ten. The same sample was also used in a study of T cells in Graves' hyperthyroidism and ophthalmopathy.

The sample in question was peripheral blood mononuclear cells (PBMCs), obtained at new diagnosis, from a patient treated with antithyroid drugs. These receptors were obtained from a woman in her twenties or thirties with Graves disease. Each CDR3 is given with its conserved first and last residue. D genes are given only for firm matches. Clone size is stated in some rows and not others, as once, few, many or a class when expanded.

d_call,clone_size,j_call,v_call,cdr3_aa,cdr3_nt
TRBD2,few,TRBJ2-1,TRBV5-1,CASSFEAGGELNEQFF,TGCGCCAGCAGCTTTGAGGCGGGAGGGGAGCTCAATGAGCAGTTCTTC
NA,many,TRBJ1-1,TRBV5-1,CASSLIAGMNTEAFF,TGCGCCAGCAGCTTGATCGCGGGCATGAACACTGAAGCTTTCTTT
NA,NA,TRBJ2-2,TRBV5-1,CASRPLGETGELFF,TGCGCCAGCAGACCCTTGGGGGAGACCGGGGAGCTGTTTTTT
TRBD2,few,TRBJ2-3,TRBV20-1,CSATPAGLAGGITSTDTQYF,TGCAGTGCTACCCCGGCCGGACTAGCGGGTGGCATCACTAGCACAGATACGCAGTATTTT
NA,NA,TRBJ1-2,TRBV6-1,CASSELETVFYGYTF,TGTGCCAGCAGTGAACTAGAGACAGTTTTCTATGGCTACACCTTC
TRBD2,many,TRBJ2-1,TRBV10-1,CASSEDLLAGNNEQFF,TGCGCCAGCAGTGAGGATTTACTAGCGGGAAACAATGAGCAGTTCTTC
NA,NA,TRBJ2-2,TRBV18,CASSPFLITGELFF,TGTGCCAGCTCACCATTTTTGATCACCGGGGAGCTGTTTTTT
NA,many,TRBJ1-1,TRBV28,CASSPGVFAEAFF,TGTGCCAGCAGCCCCGGGGTGTTCGCTGAAGCTTTCTTT
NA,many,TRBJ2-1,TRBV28,CASSLGRGGARDNEQFF,TGTGCCAGCAGTTTGGGGAGAGGAGGAGCAAGGGACAATGAGCAGTTCTTC
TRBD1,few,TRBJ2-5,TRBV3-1,CASQGAKTQYF,TGTGCCAGCCAGGGGGCAAAGACCCAGTACTTC
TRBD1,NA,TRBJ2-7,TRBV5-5,CASSSTRAGTGRNEQYF,TGTGCCAGCAGCTCCACAAGAGCCGGGACAGGGAGGAACGAGCAGTACTTC
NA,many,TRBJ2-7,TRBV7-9,CASSPNRLASVYEQYF,TGTGCCAGCAGCCCTAATAGGCTAGCTAGTGTCTACGAGCAGTACTTC